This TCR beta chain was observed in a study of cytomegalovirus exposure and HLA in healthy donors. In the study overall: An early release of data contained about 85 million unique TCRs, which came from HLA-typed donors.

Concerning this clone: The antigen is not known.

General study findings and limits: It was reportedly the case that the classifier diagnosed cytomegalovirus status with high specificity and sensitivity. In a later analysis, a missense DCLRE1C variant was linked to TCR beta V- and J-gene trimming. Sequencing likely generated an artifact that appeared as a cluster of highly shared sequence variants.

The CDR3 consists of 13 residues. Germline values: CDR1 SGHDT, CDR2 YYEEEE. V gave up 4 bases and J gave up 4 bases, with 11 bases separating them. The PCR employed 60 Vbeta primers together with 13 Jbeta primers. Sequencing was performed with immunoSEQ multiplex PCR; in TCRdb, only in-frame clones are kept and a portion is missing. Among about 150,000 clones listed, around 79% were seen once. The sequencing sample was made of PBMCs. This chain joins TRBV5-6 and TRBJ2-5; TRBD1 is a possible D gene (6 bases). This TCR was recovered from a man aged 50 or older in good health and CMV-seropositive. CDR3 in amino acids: CASSSTGIETQYF. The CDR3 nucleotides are TGTGCCAGCAGCAGTACAGGGATAGAGACCCAGTACTTC.